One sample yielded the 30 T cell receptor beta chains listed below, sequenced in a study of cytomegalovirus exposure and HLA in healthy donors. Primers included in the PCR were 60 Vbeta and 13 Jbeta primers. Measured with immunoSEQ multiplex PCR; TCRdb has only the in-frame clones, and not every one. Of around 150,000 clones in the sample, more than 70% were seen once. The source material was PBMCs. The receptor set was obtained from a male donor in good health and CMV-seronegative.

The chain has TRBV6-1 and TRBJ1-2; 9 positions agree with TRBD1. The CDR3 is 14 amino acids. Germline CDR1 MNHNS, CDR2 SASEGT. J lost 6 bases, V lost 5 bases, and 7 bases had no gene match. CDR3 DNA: TGTGCCAGCAGTAACCGGGACAGGGAAGATGGCTACACCTTC. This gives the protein CASSNRDREDGYTF.

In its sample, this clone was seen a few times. CDR3 bases: TGTGCCAGCAGCTTGAGGCTAGCGGGGGGCAGAGAGACCCAGTACTTC. Translating gives CASSLRLAGGRETQYF. The rearrangement joins TRBV7-8 to TRBJ2-5; TRBD2 matches 11 bases. CDR1 is SGHVS and CDR2 is FQNEAQ in the germline V gene. The CDR3 loop spans 16 amino acids. Trimming cost V 3 bases and J 4 bases; bases outside gene matches: 7.

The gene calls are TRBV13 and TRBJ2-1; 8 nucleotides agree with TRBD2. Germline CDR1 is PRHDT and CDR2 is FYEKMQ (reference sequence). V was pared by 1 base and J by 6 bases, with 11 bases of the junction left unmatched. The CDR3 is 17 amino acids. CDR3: CASSLDPTGGVSNEQFF. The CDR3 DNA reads TGTGCCAGCAGCTTAGACCCCACGGGAGGGGTGTCCAATGAGCAGTTCTTC.

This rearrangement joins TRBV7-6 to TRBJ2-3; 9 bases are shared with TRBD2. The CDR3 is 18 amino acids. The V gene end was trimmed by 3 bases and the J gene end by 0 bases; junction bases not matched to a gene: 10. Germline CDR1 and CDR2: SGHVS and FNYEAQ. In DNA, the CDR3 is TGTGCCAGCAGCTTGAGGGGTGGGGCGGGGGGGAGCACAGATACGCAGTATTTT. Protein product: CASSLRGGAGGSTDTQYF.

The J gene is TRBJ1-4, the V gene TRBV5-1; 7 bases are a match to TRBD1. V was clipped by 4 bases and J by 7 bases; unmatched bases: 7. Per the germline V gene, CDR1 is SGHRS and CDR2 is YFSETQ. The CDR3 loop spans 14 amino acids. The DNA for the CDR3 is TGCGCCAGCAGCCCCACAGGGGTGGGTGAAAAACTGTTTTTT. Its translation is CASSPTGVGEKLFF.

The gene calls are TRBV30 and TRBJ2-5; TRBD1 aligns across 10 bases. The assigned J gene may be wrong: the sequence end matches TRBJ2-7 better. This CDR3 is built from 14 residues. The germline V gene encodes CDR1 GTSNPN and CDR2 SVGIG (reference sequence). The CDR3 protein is CAWRKGQGFYEQYF. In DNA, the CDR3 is TGTGCCTGGAGAAAGGGACAGGGGTTCTACGAGCAGTACTTC.

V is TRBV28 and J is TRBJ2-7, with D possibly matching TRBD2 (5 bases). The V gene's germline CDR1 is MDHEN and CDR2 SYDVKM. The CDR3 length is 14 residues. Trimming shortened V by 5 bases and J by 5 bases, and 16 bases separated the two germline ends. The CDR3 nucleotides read TGTGCCAGCAGTCCCCCCTTAGCGAGACACGAGCAGTACTTC. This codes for CASSPPLARHEQYF.

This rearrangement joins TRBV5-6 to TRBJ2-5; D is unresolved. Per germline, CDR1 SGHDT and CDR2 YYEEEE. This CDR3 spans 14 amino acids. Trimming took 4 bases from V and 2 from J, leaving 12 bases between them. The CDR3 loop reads CASSLTLRQETQYF. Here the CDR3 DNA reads TGTGCCAGCAGCCTAACCCTCAGGCAAGAGACCCAGTACTTC.

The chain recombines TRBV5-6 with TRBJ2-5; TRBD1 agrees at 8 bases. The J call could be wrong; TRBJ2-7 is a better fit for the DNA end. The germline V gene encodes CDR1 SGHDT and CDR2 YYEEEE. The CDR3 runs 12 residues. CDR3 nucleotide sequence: TGTGCCAGCATCGGACAGGGTGCCGAGCAGTACTTC. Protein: CASIGQGAEQYF.

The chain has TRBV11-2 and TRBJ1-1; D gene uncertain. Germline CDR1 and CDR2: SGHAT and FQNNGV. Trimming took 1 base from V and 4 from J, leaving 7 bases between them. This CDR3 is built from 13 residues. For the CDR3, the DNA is TGTGCCAGCAGCTTAGTGGCAAGCACTGAAGCTTTCTTT. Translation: CASSLVASTEAFF.

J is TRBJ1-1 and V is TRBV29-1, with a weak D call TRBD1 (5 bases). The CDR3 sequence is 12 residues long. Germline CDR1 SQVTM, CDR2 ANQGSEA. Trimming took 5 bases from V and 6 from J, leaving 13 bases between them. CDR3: CSVSSGAAEAFF. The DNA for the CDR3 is TGCAGCGTTAGTTCTGGGGCGGCTGAAGCTTTCTTT.

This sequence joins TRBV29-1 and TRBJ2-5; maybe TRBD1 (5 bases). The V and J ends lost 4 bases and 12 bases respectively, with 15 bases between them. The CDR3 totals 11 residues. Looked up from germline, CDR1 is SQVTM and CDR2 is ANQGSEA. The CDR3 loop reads CSVVPTEGEYF. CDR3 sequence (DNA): TGCAGCGTTGTCCCGACAGAAGGAGAGTACTTC.

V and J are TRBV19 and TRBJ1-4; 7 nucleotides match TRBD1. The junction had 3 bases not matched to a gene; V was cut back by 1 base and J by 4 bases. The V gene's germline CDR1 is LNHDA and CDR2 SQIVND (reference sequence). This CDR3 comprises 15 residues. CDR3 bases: TGTGCCAGTAGTATAGCCGGGACAGATAATGAAAAACTGTTTTTT. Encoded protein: CASSIAGTDNEKLFF.

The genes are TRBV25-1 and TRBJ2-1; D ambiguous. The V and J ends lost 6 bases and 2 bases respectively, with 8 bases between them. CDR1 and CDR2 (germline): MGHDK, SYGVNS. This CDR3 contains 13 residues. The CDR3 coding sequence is TGTGCCAGCAGCACAGCCACCTACAATGAGCAGTTCTTC. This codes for CASSTATYNEQFF. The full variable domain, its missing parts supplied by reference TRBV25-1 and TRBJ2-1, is EADIYQTPRYLVIGTGKKITLECSQTMGHDKMYWYQQDPGMELHLIHYSYGVNSTEKGDLSSESTVSRIRTEHFPLTLESARPSHTSQYLCASSTATYNEQFFGPGTRLTVL.

The CDR3 nucleotides are TGTGCCAGCACGTGGGTGGACAGGGGGAATACGCAGTATTTT. Its protein product is CASTWVDRGNTQYF. The V call is TRBV28, the J call TRBJ2-3; 10 positions match TRBD1. In germline, CDR1 is MDHEN, CDR2 SYDVKM. The CDR3 loop spans 14 amino acids. J lost 7 bases, V lost 7 bases, and 8 bases had no gene match.

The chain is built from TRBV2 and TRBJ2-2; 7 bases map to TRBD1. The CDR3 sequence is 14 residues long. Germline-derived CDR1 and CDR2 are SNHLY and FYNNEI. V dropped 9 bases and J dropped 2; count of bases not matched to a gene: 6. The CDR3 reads CASDSGGNTGELFF. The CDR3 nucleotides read TGTGCCAGTGATTCAGGGGGTAACACCGGGGAGCTGTTTTTT. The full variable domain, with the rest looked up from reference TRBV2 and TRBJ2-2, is EPEVTQTPSHQVTQMGQEVILRCVPISNHLYFYWYRQILGQKVEFLVSFYNNEISEKSEIFDDQFSVERPDGSNFTLKIRSTKLEDSAMYFCASDSGGNTGELFFGEGSRLTVL.

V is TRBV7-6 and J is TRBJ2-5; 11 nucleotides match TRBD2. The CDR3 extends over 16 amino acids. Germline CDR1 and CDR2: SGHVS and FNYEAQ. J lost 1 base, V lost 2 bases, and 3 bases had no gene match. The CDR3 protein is CASSLRTSGSQETQYF. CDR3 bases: TGTGCCAGCAGCTTAAGGACTAGCGGGTCCCAAGAGACCCAGTACTTC.

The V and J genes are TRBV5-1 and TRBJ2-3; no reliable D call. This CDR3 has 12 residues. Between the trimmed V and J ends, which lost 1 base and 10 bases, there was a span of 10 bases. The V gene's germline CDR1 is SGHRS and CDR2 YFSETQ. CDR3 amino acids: CASSLSSRAQYF. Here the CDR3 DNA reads TGCGCCAGCAGCTTGTCCAGCCGGGCGCAGTATTTT.

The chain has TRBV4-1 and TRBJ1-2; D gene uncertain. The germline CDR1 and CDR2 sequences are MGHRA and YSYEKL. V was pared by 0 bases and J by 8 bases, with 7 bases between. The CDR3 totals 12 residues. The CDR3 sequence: CASSQEGNGYTF. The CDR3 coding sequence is TGCGCCAGCAGCCAAGAGGGCAACGGCTACACCTTC.

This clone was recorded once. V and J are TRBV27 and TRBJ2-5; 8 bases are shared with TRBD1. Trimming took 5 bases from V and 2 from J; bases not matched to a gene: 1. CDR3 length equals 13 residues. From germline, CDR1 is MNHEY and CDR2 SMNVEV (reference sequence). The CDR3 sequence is CASSRTGQETQYF. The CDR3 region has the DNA TGTGCCAGCAGTAGGACAGGGCAAGAGACCCAGTACTTC.

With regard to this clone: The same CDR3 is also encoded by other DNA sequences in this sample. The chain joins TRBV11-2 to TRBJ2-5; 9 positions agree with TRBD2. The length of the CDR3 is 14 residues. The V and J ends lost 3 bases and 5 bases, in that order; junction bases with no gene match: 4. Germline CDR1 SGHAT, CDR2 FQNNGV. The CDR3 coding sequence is TGTGCCAGCAGCTTGGCGGGAGGGCCTGAGACCCAGTACTTC. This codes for CASSLAGGPETQYF.

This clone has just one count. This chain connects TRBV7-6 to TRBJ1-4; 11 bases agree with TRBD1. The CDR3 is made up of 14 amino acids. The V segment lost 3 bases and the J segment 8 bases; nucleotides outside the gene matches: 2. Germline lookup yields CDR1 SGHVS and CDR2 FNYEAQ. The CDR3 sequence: CASSLGQGEEKLFF. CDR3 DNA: TGTGCCAGCAGCTTGGGACAGGGGGAGGAAAAACTGTTTTTT.

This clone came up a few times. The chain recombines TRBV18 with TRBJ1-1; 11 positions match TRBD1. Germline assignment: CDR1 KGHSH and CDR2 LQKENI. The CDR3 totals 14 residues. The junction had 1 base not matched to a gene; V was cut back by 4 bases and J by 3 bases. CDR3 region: CASSQGQGDTEAFF. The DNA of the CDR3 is TGTGCCAGCTCACAGGGACAGGGGGACACTGAAGCTTTCTTT.

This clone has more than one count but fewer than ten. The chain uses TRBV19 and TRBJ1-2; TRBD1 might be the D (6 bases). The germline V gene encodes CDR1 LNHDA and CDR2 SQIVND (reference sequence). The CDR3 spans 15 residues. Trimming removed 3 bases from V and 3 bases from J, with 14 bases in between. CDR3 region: CASSIVGAGDYGYTF. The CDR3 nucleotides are TGTGCCAGTAGTATTGTGGGGGCAGGGGACTATGGCTACACCTTC.

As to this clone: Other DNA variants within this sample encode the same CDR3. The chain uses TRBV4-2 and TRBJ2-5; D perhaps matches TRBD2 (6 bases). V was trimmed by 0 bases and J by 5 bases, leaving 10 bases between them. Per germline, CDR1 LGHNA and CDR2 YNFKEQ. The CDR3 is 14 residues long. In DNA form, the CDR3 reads TGTGCCAGCAGCCAAGATCCCGGGGGTGAGACCCAGTACTTC. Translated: CASSQDPGGETQYF.

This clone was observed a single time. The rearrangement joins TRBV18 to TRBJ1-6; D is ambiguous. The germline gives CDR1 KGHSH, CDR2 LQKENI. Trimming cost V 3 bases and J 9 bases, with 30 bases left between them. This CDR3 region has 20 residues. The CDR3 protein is CASSPQPATVISDYGSPLHF. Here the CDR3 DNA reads TGTGCCAGCTCACCCCAACCCGCAACAGTAATTTCTGATTATGGTTCACCCCTCCACTTT.

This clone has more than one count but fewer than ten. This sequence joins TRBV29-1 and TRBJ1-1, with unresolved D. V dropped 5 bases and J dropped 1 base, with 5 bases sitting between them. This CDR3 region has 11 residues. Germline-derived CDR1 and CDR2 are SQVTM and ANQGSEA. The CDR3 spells CSVSENTEAFF. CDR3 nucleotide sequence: TGCAGCGTTTCAGAGAACACTGAAGCTTTCTTT.

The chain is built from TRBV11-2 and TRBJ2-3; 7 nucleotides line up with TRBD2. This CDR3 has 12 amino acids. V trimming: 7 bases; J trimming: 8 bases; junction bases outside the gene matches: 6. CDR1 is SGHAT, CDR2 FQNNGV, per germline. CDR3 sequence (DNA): TGTGCCAGCACCCCGGGGGGAGGTACGCAGTATTTT. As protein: CASTPGGGTQYF.

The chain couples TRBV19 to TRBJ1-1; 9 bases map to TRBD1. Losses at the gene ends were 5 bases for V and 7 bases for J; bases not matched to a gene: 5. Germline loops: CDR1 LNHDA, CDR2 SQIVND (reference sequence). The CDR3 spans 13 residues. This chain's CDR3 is CASSSGTGFEAFF. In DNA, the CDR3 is TGTGCCAGTAGTTCCGGGACAGGGTTTGAAGCTTTCTTT. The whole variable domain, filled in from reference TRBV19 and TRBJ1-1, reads DGGITQSPKYLFRKEGQNVTLSCEQNLNHDAMYWYRQDPGQGLRLIYYSQIVNDFQKGDIAEGYSVSREKKESFPLTVTSAQKNPTAFYLCASSSGTGFEAFFGQGTRLTVV.

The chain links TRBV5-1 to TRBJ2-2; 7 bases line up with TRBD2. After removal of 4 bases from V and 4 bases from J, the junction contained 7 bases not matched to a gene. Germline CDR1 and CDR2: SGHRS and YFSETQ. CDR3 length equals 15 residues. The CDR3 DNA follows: TGCGCCAGCAGCAAGACTAGCTCAGGCACCGGGGAGCTGTTTTTT. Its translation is CASSKTSSGTGELFF.